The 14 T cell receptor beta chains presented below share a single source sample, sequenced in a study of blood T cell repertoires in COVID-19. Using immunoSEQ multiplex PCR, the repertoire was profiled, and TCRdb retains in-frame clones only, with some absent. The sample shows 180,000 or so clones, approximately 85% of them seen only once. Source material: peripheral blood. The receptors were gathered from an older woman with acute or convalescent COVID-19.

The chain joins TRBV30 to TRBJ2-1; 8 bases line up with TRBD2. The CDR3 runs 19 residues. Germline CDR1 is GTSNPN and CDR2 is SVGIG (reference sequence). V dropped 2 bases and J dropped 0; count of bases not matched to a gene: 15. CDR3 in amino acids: CAWSPGLALVAGSYNEQFF. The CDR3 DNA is TGTGCCTGGAGTCCAGGACTAGCTCTAGTAGCGGGCTCCTACAATGAGCAGTTCTTC.

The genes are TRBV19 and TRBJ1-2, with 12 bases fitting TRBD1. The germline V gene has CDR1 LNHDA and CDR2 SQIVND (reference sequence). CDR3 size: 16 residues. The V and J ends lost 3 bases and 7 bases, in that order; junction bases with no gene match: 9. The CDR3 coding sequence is TGTGCCAGTAGTATGAGGGACAGGGGGCCCTGGGGTGGCTACACCTTC. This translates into CASSMRDRGPWGGYTF.

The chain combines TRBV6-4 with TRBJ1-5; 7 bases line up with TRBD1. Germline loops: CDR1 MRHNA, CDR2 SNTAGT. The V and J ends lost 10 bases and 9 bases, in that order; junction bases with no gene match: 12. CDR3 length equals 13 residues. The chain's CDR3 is CATEGAWETPQHF. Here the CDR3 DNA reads TGTGCCACCGAGGGGGCGTGGGAAACGCCCCAGCATTTT.

As DNA, the CDR3 is TGTGCCAGCACTCCGGGGGTCGGTTCACCCCTCCACTTT. Translated: CASTPGVGSPLHF. J is TRBJ1-6 and V is TRBV3-1 (or the pseudogene TRBV3-2), with D possibly matching TRBD1 (5 bases). Between the trimmed V and J ends, which lost 7 bases and 9 bases, there was a span of 13 bases. Per the germline V gene, CDR1 is LGHDT and CDR2 is YNNKEL (reference sequence). The CDR3 covers 13 residues.

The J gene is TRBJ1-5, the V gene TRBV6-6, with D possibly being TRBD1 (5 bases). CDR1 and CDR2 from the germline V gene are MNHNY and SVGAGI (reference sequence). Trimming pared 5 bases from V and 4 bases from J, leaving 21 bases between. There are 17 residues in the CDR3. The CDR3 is CASSPKSVQEINQPQHF. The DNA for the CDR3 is TGTGCCAGCAGTCCCAAATCAGTACAGGAGATTAATCAGCCCCAGCATTTT.

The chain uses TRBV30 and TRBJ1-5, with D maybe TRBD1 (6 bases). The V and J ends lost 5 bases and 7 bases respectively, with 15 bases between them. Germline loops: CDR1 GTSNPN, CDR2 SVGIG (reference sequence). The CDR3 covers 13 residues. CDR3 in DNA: TGTGCCTGGGGGGCGGGGGGCGGACAGCCCCAGCATTTT. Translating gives CAWGAGGGQPQHF. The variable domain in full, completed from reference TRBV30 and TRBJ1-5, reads SQTIHQWPATLVQPVGSPLSLECTVEGTSNPNLYWYRQAAGRGLQLLFYSVGIGQISSEVPQNLSASRPQDRQFILSSKKLLLSDSGFYLCAWGAGGGQPQHFGDGTRLSIL.

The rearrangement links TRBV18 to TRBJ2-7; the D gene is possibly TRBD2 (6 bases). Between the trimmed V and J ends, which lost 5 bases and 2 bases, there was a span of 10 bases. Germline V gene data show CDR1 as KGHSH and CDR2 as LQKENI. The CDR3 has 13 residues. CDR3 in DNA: TGTGCCAGCTCAACCGGGAGTACCTACGAGCAGTACTTC. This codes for CASSTGSTYEQYF. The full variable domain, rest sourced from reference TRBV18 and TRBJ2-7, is NAGVMQNPRHLVRRRGQEARLRCSPMKGHSHVYWYRQLPEEGLKFMVYLQKENIIDESGMPKERFSAEFPKEGPSILRIQQVVRGDSAAYFCASSTGSTYEQYFGPGTRLTVT.

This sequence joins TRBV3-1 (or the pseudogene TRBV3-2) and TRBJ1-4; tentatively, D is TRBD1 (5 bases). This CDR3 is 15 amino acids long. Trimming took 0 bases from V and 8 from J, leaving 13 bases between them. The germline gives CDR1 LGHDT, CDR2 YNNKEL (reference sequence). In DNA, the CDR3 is TGTGCCAGCAGCCAAGATGCAGGGCCTGAGGAAAAACTGTTTTTT. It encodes CASSQDAGPEEKLFF.

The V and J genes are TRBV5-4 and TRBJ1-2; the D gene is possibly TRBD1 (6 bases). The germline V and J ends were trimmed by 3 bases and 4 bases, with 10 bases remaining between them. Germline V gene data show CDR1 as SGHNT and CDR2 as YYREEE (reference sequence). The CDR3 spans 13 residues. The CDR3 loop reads CASSSDSLYGYTF. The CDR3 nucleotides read TGTGCCAGCAGCTCGGACAGCCTCTATGGCTACACCTTC.

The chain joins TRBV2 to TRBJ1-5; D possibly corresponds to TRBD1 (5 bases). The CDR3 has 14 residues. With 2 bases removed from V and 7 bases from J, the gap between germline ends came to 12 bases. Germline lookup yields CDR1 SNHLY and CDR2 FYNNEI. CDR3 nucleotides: TGTGCCAGCAGTGAATTTGGGGGGAGCCAGCCCCAGCATTTT. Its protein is CASSEFGGSQPQHF.

CDR3: CASSPHGGETQYF. The CDR3 nucleotides are TGTGCCAGCAGCCCTCATGGCGGAGAGACCCAGTACTTC. This sequence joins TRBV28 and TRBJ2-5; no definite D call. The CDR3 covers 13 residues. Per germline, CDR1 MDHEN and CDR2 SYDVKM. Trimming cost V 6 bases and J 4 bases, with 12 bases left between them.

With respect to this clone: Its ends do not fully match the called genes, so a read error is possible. The CDR3 DNA reads TGTGCCAGCAGCATAGCCGGGACAGGGGAACAGCCCCAGCATTTT. Translating gives CASSIAGTGEQPQHF. The rearrangement uses TRBV7-2 and TRBJ1-5; 10 bases fit TRBD1. The CDR3 runs 15 residues. In germline, CDR1 is SGHTA, CDR2 FQGNSA. The full variable domain, with the rest looked up from reference TRBV7-2 and TRBJ1-5, is GAGVSQSPSNKVTEKGKDVELRCDPISGHTALYWYRQSLGQGLEFLIYFQGNSAPDKSGLPSDRFSAERTGGSVSTLTIQRTQQEDSAVYLCASSIAGTGEQPQHFGDGTRLSIL.

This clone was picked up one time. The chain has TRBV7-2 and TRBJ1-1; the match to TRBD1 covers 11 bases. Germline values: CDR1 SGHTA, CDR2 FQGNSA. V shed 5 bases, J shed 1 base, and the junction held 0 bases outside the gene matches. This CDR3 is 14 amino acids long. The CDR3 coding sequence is TGTGCCAGCAGCGGACAGGGGGCGAACACTGAAGCTTTCTTT. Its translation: CASSGQGANTEAFF.

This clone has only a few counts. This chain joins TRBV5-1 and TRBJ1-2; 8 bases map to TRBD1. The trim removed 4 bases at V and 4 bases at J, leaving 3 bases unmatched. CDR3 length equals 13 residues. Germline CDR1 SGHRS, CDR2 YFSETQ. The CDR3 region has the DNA TGCGCCAGCAGCGTTACAGGGGGCTATGGCTACACCTTC. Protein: CASSVTGGYGYTF.